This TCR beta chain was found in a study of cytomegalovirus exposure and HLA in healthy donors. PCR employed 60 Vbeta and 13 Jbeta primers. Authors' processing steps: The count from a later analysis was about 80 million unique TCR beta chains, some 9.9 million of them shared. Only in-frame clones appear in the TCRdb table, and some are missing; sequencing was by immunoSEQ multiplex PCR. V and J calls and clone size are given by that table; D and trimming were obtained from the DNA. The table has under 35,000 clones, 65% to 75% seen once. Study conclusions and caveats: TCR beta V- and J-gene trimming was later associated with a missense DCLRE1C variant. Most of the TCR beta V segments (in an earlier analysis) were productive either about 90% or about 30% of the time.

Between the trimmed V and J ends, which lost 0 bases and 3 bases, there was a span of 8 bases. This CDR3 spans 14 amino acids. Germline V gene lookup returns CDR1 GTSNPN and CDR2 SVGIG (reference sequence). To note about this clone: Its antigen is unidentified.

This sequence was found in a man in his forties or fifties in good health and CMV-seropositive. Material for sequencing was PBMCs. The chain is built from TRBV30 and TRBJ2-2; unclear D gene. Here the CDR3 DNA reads TGTGCCTGGAGTGTATTGTTCGACACCGGGGAGCTGTTTTTT. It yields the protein CAWSVLFDTGELFF.